Included here is one T cell receptor beta chain sequence, with context. Its antigen remains unknown. This sample was included in a study of shared clonotypes between healthy human individuals. Study in general: Ranging from 18 to 49 in age, donors were a couple of women and a few men. The study, taken as a whole, reports: The four-donor shared clonotypes exceeded non-shared clonotypes in generation probability, with non-shared ones scoring lower.

Several immunoSEQ plates received, in even portions, the genomic DNA of each subset. Some 29,000 T cell genomes (around 0.2 ug DNA) went into each sorted-subset replicate. Sequenced by immunoSEQ multiplex PCR; TCRdb stores in-frame clones only, minus some. Of over 850,000 clones listed, roughly 74% are singletons. The CDR3 runs to 13 residues. V was shortened by 7 bases and J by 7 bases, with 14 bases between the two germline ends. Germline V gene data show CDR1 as SGHVS and CDR2 as FNYEAQ. Sequenced input: memory CD4+ T cells from PBMCs. Regarding subset: CD45RA-negative fraction. The chain joins TRBV7-6 to TRBJ2-4; no firm D call. This TCR was recovered from a man younger than 35 in good health. Some clones in this sample may be carry-over from other donors' samples. CDR3 region: CASTLTLRNIQYF. The DNA for the CDR3 is TGTGCCAGCACCCTGACCCTGCGGAACATTCAGTACTTC.